This entry lists 17 T cell receptor beta chains sequenced from one sample in a study of graft-versus-host responses after intestinal transplantation. The antigens these receptors bind are not known. Sequencing used immunoSEQ multiplex PCR; TCRdb keeps in-frame clones, though not all of them. Of 24,000 or so clones listed, more than 75% were seen once; the top ten hold around 0.9%. Sequencing was performed on unstimulated CD8+ T cells sorted from spleen or lymph node cells, taken before transplant. The receptors shown here come from a human donor who was the organ donor for an intestinal transplant.

The V gene is TRBV19, the J gene TRBJ1-2; the match to TRBD1 covers 9 bases. V shed 1 base, J shed 6 bases, and the junction held 3 bases outside the gene matches. The CDR3 is 14 residues long. Germline CDR1 reads LNHDA; CDR2 reads SQIVND (reference sequence). CDR3 nucleotide sequence: TGTGCCAGTAGTATAGGGACAGGGGTGAATGGCTACACCTTC. Amino acid sequence: CASSIGTGVNGYTF.

J is TRBJ2-5 and V is TRBV28, with D perhaps TRBD1 (6 bases). Germline CDR1 is MDHEN and CDR2 is SYDVKM. Deletions cut 6 bases from V and 4 bases from J, with 15 bases between. The CDR3 consists of 14 residues. CDR3 coding DNA: TGTGCCAGCAGCATACAGGGCCTTGGAGAGACCCAGTACTTC. This encodes CASSIQGLGETQYF.

The chain carries TRBV5-1 and TRBJ2-2; 7 positions agree with TRBD2. V trimming: 4 bases; J trimming: 3 bases; junction bases outside the gene matches: 6. This CDR3 contains 15 residues. CDR1 is SGHRS, CDR2 YFSETQ, per germline. DNA of the CDR3: TGCGCCAGCAGCACCCCAGGGAGGGACACCGGGGAGCTGTTTTTT. Translation gives CASSTPGRDTGELFF.

This chain joins TRBV19 and TRBJ1-1; D is perhaps TRBD1 (6 bases). The CDR3 length is 16 residues. Germline CDR1 reads LNHDA; CDR2 reads SQIVND (reference sequence). The V gene lost 3 bases and the J gene lost 4 bases, with 18 bases spanning the gap. CDR3 bases: TGTGCCAGTAGTATCCCACAAGGGGGAAGGTCCACTGAAGCTTTCTTT. Its translation: CASSIPQGGRSTEAFF. The variable domain in full, with the rest retrieved from reference TRBV19 and TRBJ1-1, is DGGITQSPKYLFRKEGQNVTLSCEQNLNHDAMYWYRQDPGQGLRLIYYSQIVNDFQKGDIAEGYSVSREKKESFPLTVTSAQKNPTAFYLCASSIPQGGRSTEAFFGQGTRLTVV.

This rearrangement joins TRBV9 to TRBJ2-7, with 9 nucleotides matching TRBD1. CDR1 and CDR2 from the germline V gene are SGDLS and YYNGEE. The trim removed 0 bases at V and 5 bases at J, leaving 3 bases unmatched. CDR3 length: 14 residues. In nucleotides, the CDR3 is TGTGCCAGCAGCGTAGGGGGGGACAGGGACGAGCAGTACTTC. Residues: CASSVGGDRDEQYF. Full variable domain (outside the CDR3, taken from reference TRBV9 and TRBJ2-7): DSGVTQTPKHLITATGQRVTLRCSPRSGDLSVYWYQQSLDQGLQFLIQYYNGEERAKGNILERFSAQQFPDLHSELNLSSLELGDSALYFCASSVGGDRDEQYFGPGTRLTVT.

The gene calls are TRBV7-9 and TRBJ2-4, with D unresolved. The CDR3 extends over 15 amino acids. Germline V gene data show CDR1 as SEHNR and CDR2 as FQNEAQ (reference sequence). The V end was cut by 2 bases, the J end by 5 bases, with 13 bases between. CDR3 in DNA: TGTGCCAGCAGCTTAAATATTGGGCAGCAAAACATTCAGTACTTC. The encoded protein is CASSLNIGQQNIQYF.

The gene calls are TRBV10-3 and TRBJ2-7; D perhaps matches TRBD2 (6 bases). V dropped 2 bases and J dropped 3 bases, with 17 bases sitting between them. CDR3 length: 16 residues. CDR1 is ENHRY and CDR2 is SYGVKD in the germline V gene. DNA of the CDR3: TGTGCCATCAGTGAGGATTCGGGACTTGGACACTACGAGCAGTACTTC. Translated: CAISEDSGLGHYEQYF.

The V gene is TRBV4-2, the J gene TRBJ2-1; D is possibly TRBD2 (6 bases). V lost 8 bases and J 8 bases, leaving 25 bases between the germline ends. CDR1 LGHNA and CDR2 YNFKEQ come from the germline V gene. The CDR3 runs to 16 residues. In DNA, the CDR3 is TGTGCCAGCCTGCCTACCGAGACTAGTTCCCATCATGAGCAGTTCTTC. Protein: CASLPTETSSHHEQFF.

The V gene is TRBV4-1, the J gene TRBJ2-7, with D unresolved. The CDR3 covers 15 residues. CDR1 is MGHRA and CDR2 is YSYEKL in the germline V gene. Trimming removed 1 base from V and 1 base from J, with 11 bases in between. As DNA, the CDR3 is TGCGCCAGCAGCCAAGTTTCCATATCATCCTACGAGCAGTACTTC. This gives the protein CASSQVSISSYEQYF.

The chain is built from TRBV27 and TRBJ2-7; weak D call: TRBD2 (5 bases). In germline, CDR1 is MNHEY, CDR2 SMNVEV (reference sequence). The CDR3 contains 13 residues. V gave up 4 bases and J gave up 0 bases, with 7 bases separating them. The CDR3 region has the DNA TGTGCCAGCAGTTACGGGGACTCCTACGAGCAGTACTTC. Encoded protein: CASSYGDSYEQYF.

This clone was observed a few times. The chain employs TRBV10-3 and TRBJ1-2; D gene ambiguous. Germline loops: CDR1 ENHRY, CDR2 SYGVKD. This CDR3 contains 11 residues. V was clipped by 5 bases and J by 3 bases, with 4 bases between them. In DNA form, the CDR3 reads TGTGCCATCAGTCGGGACTATGGCTACACCTTC. It translates to CAISRDYGYTF.

This sequence joins TRBV7-9 and TRBJ2-5; D might be TRBD2 (6 bases). Germline CDR1 and CDR2: SEHNR and FQNEAQ (reference sequence). The CDR3 covers 15 residues. Between the trimmed V and J ends, which lost 6 bases and 0 bases, there was a span of 14 bases. The CDR3 DNA follows: TGTGCCAGCAGTCCTAGCCGGGAGCACCAAGAGACCCAGTACTTC. Amino acids: CASSPSREHQETQYF. Together with reference TRBV7-9 and TRBJ2-5, the CDR3 gives the full variable domain: DTGVSQNPRHKITKRGQNVTFRCDPISEHNRLYWYRQTLGQGPEFLTYFQNEAQLEKSRLLSDRFSAERPKGSFSTLEIQRTEQGDSAMYLCASSPSREHQETQYFGPGTRLLVL.

The rearrangement joins TRBV16 to TRBJ1-2; D call uncertain. With 1 base removed from V and 6 bases from J, the gap between germline ends came to 3 bases. The CDR3 has 11 amino acids. Germline V gives CDR1 KGHSY, CDR2 FQNENV. The CDR3 protein is CASSQFDGYTF. The CDR3 DNA sequence: TGTGCCAGCAGCCAATTTGATGGCTACACCTTC. The full variable domain, in which reference TRBV16 and TRBJ1-2 provide the parts outside the CDR3, is GEEVAQTPKHLVRGEGQKAKLYCAPIKGHSYVFWYQQVLKNEFKFLISFQNENVFDETGMPKERFSAKCLPNSPCSLEIQATKLEDSAVYFCASSQFDGYTFGSGTRLTVV.

This clone was seen only a few times. This chain joins TRBV6-6 and TRBJ1-4; D is ambiguous. The CDR3 covers 13 residues. V dropped 2 bases and J dropped 8 bases, with 9 bases sitting between them. Germline assignment: CDR1 MNHNY and CDR2 SVGAGI (reference sequence). The CDR3 is CASSYGSYEKLFF. CDR3 DNA: TGTGCCAGCAGTTACGGGAGTTACGAAAAACTGTTTTTT.

The chain links TRBV10-3 to TRBJ2-5; 7 nucleotides match TRBD1. The CDR3 is made up of 12 amino acids. The germline V gene has CDR1 ENHRY and CDR2 SYGVKD. With V trimmed by 10 bases and J by 2 bases, 4 bases remained unmatched. The CDR3 coding sequence is TGTGCCACGGGACAGCCTCAAGAGACCCAGTACTTC. Its protein product is CATGQPQETQYF.

This clone appeared a single time. The chain carries TRBV7-9 and TRBJ2-2; D is ambiguous. This CDR3 has 11 amino acids. Germline CDR1 and CDR2: SEHNR and FQNEAQ (reference sequence). V was clipped by 2 bases and J by 5 bases, with 0 bases between them. CDR3 nucleotides: TGTGCCAGCAGCTTAACCGGGGAGCTGTTTTTT. Translating it yields CASSLTGELFF.

This chain connects TRBV19 to TRBJ2-7, with 8 bases lining up with TRBD1. Unmatched junction bases numbered 5, after V lost 3 bases and J lost 1 base. The CDR3 sequence is 15 residues long. Germline V gene lookup returns CDR1 LNHDA and CDR2 SQIVND (reference sequence). The CDR3 region is CASSIGQGPSYEQYF. DNA of the CDR3: TGTGCCAGTAGTATCGGACAGGGCCCTTCCTACGAGCAGTACTTC.